This is a list of T cell receptor beta chains from one sample in a study of shared T cell receptors in the human thymus. Here immunoSEQ multiplex PCR was the method, and the copy in TCRdb shows in-frame clones only, minus some. The top ten clones hold around 0.018% of a sample with roughly 410,000 clones, 85% to 95% of them seen once. Sequencing used thymocytes. The receptors stem from a human donor. Each CDR3 is given with its conserved first and last residue. Not every row has a clone size; where given, it reads once, few, many or a size class.

abundance | v_gene | CDR3aa
NA | TRBV27 | CASSLPRAGGPIPDTQYF
NA | TRBV19 | CASSSVGTGELFF
NA | TRBV28 | CASRIRPFNQPQHF
NA | TRBV5-1 | CASSPQIWETQYF
once | TRBV27 | CASSLGVPGANVLTF
NA | TRBV6-1 | CASGSLKVDTEAFF
NA | TRBV27 | CASGEPGALYGYTF
few | TRBV7-9 | CASSKFYEQYF
NA | TRBV27 | CASSPHALAGVGDTQYF
NA | TRBV9 | CASSAEQGANEKLFF
NA | TRBV29-1 | CSVTGTGALPEAFF
NA | TRBV5-4 | CASSFTGGYEQYF
NA | TRBV2 | CASRDTTQYF
NA | TRBV30 | CAWTSGLAGIDTQYF
NA | TRBV7-2 | CASSPHGRLSRNYGYTF
NA | TRBV6-4 | CASSDSALTGANVLTF
once | TRBV30 | CAWARGDSSYEQYF
NA | TRBV6-4 | CASSDSNRMLKPQHF
NA | TRBV6-6 | CASRIGGDEQYF
NA | TRBV5-5 | CASSFFQDRAGETQYF
NA | TRBV5-1 | CASSSNPELAKNIQYF